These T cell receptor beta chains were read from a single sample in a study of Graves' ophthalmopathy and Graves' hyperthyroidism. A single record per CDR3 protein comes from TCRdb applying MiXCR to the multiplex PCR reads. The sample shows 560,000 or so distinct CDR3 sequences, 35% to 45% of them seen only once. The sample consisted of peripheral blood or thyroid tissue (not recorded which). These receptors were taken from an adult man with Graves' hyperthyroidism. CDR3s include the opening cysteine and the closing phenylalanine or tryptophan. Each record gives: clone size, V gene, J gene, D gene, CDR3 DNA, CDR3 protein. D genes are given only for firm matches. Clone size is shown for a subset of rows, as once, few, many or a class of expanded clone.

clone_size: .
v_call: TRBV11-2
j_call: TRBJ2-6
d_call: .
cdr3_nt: TGTGCCAGCAGCTTAGCCCTCAGGGGTTCTGGGGCCAACGTCCTGACTTTC
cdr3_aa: CASSLALRGSGANVLTF

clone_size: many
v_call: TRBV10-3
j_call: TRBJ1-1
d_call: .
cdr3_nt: TGTGCCATCAGTATACAGGGGAACACTGAAGCTTTCTTT
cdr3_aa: CAISIQGNTEAFF

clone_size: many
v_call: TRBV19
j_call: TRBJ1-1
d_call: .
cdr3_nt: TGTGCCAGTAGTATGAGGGGCGAGGAAGCTTTCTTT
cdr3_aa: CASSMRGEEAFF

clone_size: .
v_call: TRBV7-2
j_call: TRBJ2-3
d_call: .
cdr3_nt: TGTGCCAGCAGCTCCCCGGTGGGGGGCCTTGCGGGAGATACGCAGTATTTT
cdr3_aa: CASSSPVGGLAGDTQYF

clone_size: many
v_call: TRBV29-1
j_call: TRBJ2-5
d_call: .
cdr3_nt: TGCAGCGTTGTGTCCTCCGAGACCCAGTACTTC
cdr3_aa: CSVVSSETQYF

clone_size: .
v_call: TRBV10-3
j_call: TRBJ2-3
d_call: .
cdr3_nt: TGTGCCACTATCGGGCTCTCGACCGGAGATACGCAGTATTTT
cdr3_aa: CATIGLSTGDTQYF

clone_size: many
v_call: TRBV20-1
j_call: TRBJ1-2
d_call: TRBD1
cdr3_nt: TGCAGTGCTAGTCCCCGGGACAGGGCTAACTATGGCTACACCTTC
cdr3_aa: CSASPRDRANYGYTF

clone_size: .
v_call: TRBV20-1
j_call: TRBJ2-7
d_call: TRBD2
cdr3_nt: TGCAGTGCTCCCGGACTAGCGGGGAACAATGAGCAGTACTTC
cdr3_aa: CSAPGLAGNNEQYF

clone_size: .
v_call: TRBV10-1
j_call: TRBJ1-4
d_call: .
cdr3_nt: TGCGCCAGCAGTGAGTCGGCAGGGTGGATCGAAAAACTGTTTTTT
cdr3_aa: CASSESAGWIEKLFF

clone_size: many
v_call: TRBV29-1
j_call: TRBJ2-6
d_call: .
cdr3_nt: TGCAGCGTTGACGATCATGCAATTGGGGCCAACGTCCTGACTTTC
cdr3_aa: CSVDDHAIGANVLTF

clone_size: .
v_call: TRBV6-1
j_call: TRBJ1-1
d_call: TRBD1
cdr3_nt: TGTGCCAGCAGGCAAGCTTTGGGGACAGGGGCCACTGAAGCTGTCTTT
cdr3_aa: CASRQALGTGATEAVF

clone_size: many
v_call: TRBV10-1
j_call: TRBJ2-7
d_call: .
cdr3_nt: TGCGCCAGCAGATCTAGACAAAACACCTACGAGCAGTACTTC
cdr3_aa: CASRSRQNTYEQYF

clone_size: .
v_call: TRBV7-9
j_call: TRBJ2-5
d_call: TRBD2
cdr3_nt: TGTGCCAGCAGCGACGTAGCGGGAGAGACCCAGTACTTC
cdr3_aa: CASSDVAGETQYF

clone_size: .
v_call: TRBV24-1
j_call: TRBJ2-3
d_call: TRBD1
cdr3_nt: TGTGCCACCAGTGAGCCTATCAAACAGGGGGCTTACACAGATACGCAGTATTTT
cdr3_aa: CATSEPIKQGAYTDTQYF

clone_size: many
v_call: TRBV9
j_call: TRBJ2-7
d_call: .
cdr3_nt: TGTGCCAGCAGCGTTTCCCAGGGTGGCGAGCAGTACTTC
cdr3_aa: CASSVSQGGEQYF

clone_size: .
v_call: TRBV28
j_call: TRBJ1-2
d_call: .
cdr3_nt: TGTGCCAGCACCCCGACGGGGACTAACTATGGCTACACCTTC
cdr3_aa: CASTPTGTNYGYTF

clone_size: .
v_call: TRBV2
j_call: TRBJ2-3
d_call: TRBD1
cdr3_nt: TGTGCCAGCAGTGACCCAGGGGGCGGCACGGATACGCAGTATTTT
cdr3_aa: CASSDPGGGTDTQYF

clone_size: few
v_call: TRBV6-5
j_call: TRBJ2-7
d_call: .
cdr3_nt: TGTGCCAGCAGTTACCTGGGTACCTACGAGCAGTACTTC
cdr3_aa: CASSYLGTYEQYF

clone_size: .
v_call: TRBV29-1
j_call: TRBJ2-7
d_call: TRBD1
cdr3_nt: TGCAGCGTTGTGGTGAGGGGGCACTCCTACGAGCAGTACTTC
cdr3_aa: CSVVVRGHSYEQYF

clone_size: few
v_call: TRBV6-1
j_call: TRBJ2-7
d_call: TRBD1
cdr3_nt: TGTGCCAGCAGTGCCCCCCGGGACAGGCCAACCTACGAGCAGTACTTC
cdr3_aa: CASSAPRDRPTYEQYF

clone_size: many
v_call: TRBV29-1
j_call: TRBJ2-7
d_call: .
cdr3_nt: TGCAGCGTTCTGACAGGGGAGGGGGAGCAGTACTTC
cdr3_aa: CSVLTGEGEQYF

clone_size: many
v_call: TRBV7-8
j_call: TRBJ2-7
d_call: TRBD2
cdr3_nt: TGTGCCAGCAGCTCGACTAGCGGGGGCCTTAGCTACTACGAGCAGTACTTC
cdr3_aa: CASSSTSGGLSYYEQYF